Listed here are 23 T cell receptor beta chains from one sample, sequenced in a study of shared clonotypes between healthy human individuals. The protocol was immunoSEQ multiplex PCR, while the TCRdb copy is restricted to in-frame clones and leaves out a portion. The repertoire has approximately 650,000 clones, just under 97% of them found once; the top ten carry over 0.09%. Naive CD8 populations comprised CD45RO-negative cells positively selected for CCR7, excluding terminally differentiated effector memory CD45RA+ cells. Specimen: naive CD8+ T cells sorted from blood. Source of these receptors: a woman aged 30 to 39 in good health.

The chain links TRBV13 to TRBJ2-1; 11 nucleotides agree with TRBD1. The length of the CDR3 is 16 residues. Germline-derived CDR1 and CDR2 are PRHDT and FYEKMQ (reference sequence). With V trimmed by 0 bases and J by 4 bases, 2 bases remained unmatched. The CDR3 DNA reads TGTGCCAGCAGCTTAGGCCGGGACAGGGGGTACAATGAGCAGTTCTTC. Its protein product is CASSLGRDRGYNEQFF.

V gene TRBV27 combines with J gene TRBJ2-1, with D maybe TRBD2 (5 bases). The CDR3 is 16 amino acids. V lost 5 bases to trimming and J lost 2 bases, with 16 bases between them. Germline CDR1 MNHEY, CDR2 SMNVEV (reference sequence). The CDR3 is CASSPEVEMAYNEQFF. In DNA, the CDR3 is TGTGCCAGCAGTCCGGAGGTGGAGATGGCCTACAATGAGCAGTTCTTC.

The CDR3 DNA is TGTGCCAGCAGTCTAGGGTCTCGTAACACTGAAGCTTTCTTT. Translated: CASSLGSRNTEAFF. The V call is TRBV27, the J call TRBJ1-1; D gene uncertain. Trimming removed 5 bases from V and 2 bases from J, with 12 bases in between. Germline lookup yields CDR1 MNHEY and CDR2 SMNVEV (reference sequence). The CDR3 has 14 amino acids.

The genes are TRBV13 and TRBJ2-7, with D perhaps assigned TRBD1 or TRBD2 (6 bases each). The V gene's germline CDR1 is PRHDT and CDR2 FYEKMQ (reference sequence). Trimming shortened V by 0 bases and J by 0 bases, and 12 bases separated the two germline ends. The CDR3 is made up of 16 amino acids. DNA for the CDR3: TGTGCCAGCAGCTTAGGTAAGGGGGGAGGCTCCTACGAGCAGTACTTC. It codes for CASSLGKGGGSYEQYF.

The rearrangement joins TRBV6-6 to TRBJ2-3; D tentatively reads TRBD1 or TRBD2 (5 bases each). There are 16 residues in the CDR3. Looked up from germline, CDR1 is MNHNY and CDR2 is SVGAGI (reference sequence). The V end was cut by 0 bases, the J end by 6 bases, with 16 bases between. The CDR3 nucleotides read TGTGCCAGCAGTTACTCTAGGGGACGGGGAGCGGATACGCAGTATTTT. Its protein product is CASSYSRGRGADTQYF.

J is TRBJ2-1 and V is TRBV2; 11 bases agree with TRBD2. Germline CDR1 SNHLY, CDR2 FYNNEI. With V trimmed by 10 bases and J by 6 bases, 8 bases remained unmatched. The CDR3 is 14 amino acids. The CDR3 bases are TGTGCCACTGTAGCGGGAGGGCCCCCCAATGAGCAGTTCTTC. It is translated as CATVAGGPPNEQFF. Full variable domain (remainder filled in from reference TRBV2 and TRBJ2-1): EPEVTQTPSHQVTQMGQEVILRCVPISNHLYFYWYRQILGQKVEFLVSFYNNEISEKSEIFDDQFSVERPDGSNFTLKIRSTKLEDSAMYFCATVAGGPPNEQFFGPGTRLTVL.

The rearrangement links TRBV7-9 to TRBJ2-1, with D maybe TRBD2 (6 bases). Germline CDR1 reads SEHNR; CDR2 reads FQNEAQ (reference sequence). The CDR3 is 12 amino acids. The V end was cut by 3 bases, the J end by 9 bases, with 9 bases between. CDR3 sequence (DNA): TGTGCCAGCAGCTTGGAGGGGACTGAGCAGTTCTTC. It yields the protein CASSLEGTEQFF. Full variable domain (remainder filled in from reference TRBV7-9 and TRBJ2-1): DTGVSQNPRHKITKRGQNVTFRCDPISEHNRLYWYRQTLGQGPEFLTYFQNEAQLEKSRLLSDRFSAERPKGSFSTLEIQRTEQGDSAMYLCASSLEGTEQFFGPGTRLTVL.

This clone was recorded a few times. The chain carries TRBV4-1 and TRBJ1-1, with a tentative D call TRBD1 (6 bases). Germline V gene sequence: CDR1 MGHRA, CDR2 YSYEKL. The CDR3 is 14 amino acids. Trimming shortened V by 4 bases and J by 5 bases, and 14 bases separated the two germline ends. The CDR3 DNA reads TGCGCCAGCAGCCGAGTAAGGACAGCAACTGAAGCTTTCTTT. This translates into CASSRVRTATEAFF.

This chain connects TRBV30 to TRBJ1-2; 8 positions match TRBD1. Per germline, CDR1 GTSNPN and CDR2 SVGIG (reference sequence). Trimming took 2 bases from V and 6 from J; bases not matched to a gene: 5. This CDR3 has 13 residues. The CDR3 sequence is CAWSSQGANGYTF. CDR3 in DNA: TGTGCCTGGAGTTCCCAGGGGGCGAATGGCTACACCTTC.

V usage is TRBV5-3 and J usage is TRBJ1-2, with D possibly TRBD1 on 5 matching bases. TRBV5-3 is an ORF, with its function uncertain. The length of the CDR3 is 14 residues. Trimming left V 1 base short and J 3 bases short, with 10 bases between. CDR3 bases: TGTGCCAGAAGCTTGTCAGGGAACCACTATGGCTACACCTTC. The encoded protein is CARSLSGNHYGYTF.

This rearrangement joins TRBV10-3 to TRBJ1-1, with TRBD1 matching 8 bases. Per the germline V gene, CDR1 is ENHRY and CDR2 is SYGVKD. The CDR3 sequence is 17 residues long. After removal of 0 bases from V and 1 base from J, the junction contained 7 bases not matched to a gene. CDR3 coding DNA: TGTGCCATCAGTGAGTCGAGGACAGGGAAACCGAACACTGAAGCTTTCTTT. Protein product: CAISESRTGKPNTEAFF.

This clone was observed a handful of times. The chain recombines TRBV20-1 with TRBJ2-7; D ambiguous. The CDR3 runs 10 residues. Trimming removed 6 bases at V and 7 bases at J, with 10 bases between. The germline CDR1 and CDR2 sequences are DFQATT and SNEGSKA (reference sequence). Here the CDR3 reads CSAKDFEQYF. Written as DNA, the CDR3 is TGCAGTGCAAAAGACTTTGAGCAGTACTTC.

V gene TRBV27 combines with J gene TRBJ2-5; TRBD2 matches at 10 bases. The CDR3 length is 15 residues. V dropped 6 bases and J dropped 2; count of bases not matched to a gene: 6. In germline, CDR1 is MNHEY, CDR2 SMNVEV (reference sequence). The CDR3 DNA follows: TGTGCCAGCAGAGCAGCGGGAGGGATACAAGAGACCCAGTACTTC. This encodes CASRAAGGIQETQYF.

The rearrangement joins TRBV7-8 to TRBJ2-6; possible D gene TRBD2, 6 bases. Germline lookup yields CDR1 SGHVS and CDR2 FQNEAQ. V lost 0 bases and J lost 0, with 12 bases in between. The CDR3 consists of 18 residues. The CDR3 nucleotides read TGTGCCAGCAGCTTAGCGCGACGGGAGTACTCTGGGGCCAACGTCCTGACTTTC. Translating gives CASSLARREYSGANVLTF.

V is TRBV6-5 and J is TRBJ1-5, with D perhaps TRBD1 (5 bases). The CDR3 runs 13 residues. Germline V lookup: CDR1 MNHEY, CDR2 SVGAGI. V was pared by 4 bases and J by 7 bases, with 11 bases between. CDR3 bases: TGTGCCAGCAGTTTCGGGGCCCGGCAGCCCCAGCATTTT. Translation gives CASSFGARQPQHF.

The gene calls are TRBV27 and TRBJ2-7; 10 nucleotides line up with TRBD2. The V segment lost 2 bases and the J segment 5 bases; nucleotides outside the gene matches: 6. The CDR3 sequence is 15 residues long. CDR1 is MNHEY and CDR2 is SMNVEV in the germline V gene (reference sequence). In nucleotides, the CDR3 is TGTGCCAGCAGTTTAGCTAGCGGGAGAGGGGACGAGCAGTACTTC. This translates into CASSLASGRGDEQYF.

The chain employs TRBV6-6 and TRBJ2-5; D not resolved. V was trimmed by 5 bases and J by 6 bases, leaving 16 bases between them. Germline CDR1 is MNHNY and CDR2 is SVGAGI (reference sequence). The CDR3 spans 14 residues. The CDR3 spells CASSNTVRGKTQYF. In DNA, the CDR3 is TGTGCCAGCAGTAACACTGTGCGTGGGAAGACCCAGTACTTC.

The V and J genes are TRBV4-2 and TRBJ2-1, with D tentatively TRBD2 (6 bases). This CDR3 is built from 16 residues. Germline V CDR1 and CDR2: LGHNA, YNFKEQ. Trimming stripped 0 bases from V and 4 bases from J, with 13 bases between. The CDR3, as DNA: TGTGCCAGCAGCCAAGATCGGGGGACTGAATACAATGAGCAGTTCTTC. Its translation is CASSQDRGTEYNEQFF.

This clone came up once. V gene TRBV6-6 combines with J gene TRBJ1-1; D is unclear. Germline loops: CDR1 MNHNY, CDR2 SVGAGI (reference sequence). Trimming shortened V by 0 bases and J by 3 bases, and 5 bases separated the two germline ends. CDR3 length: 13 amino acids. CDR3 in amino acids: CASSYSSYTEAFF. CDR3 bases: TGTGCCAGCAGTTACTCGTCTTACACTGAAGCTTTCTTT.

For the CDR3, the DNA is TGTGCCAGCAGCTTACTGGTCACAGTCGGTCTTCTCTCCTACGAGCAGTACTTC. It yields the protein CASSLLVTVGLLSYEQYF. This chain joins TRBV13 and TRBJ2-7; D gene ambiguous. The CDR3 totals 18 residues. Germline-derived CDR1 and CDR2 are PRHDT and FYEKMQ (reference sequence). The V gene lost 2 bases and the J gene lost 0 bases, with 20 bases spanning the gap.

The CDR3 coding sequence is TGTGCCAGCAGTTGGGGCCCGGGCAAAGGTCTCGACGAGCAGTTCTTC. This encodes CASSWGPGKGLDEQFF. The chain joins TRBV27 to TRBJ2-1, with D possibly TRBD1 on 5 matching bases. V lost 4 bases to trimming and J lost 10 bases, with 23 bases between them. Germline loops: CDR1 MNHEY, CDR2 SMNVEV (reference sequence). This CDR3 comprises 16 residues.

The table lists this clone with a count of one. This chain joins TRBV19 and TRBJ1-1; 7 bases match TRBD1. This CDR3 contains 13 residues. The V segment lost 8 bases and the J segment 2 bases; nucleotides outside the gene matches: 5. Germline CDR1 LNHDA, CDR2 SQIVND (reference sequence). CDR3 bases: TGTGCCAGTGGGGACAGATTTAACACTGAAGCTTTCTTT. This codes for CASGDRFNTEAFF.

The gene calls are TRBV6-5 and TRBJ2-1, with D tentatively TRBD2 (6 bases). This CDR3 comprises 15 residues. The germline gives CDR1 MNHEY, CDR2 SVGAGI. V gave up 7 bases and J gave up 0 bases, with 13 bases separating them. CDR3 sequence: CASTAGSFSYNEQFF. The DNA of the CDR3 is TGTGCCAGCACGGCCGGGAGCTTCTCCTACAATGAGCAGTTCTTC.